Below, 21 T cell receptor beta chains from the same sample are listed, as sequenced in a study of shared clonotypes between healthy human individuals (dated by TCRdb to the early 2020s). CD8 naive samples were CD45RO-negative cells positively selected for CCR7, giving a CD45RA+CCR7+ population that excluded TemRA cells. Library preparation employed the immunoSEQ multiplex PCR assay. Here the immuneACCESS table is served through TCRdb, limited to in-frame sequences with V and J called. Missing clones are a known gap in these copies; in checked studies unresolved V genes cover under half, and the rest lacks a known reason. For this sample there are millions of clones; about 95% appear just once. The ten largest account for 0.85% to 1.2% of the sample. The source material was naive CD8+ T cells sorted from blood. What the cell subset or site label conveys for this sample: CD45RA+CCR7+. Receptors were obtained from a man aged 18 to 29 in good health.

The V and J genes are TRBV11-2 and TRBJ2-7; 9 bases are a match to TRBD2. The V segment lost 7 bases and the J segment 10 bases; nucleotides outside the gene matches: 8. The CDR3 is 12 residues long. Germline values: CDR1 SGHAT, CDR2 FQNNGV. The CDR3: CASTYSGSIQYF. In nucleotides, the CDR3 is TGTGCCAGCACGTATAGCGGGAGCATCCAGTACTTC. Looking up the rest from reference TRBV11-2 and TRBJ2-7 gives the full variable domain: EAGVAQSPRYKIIEKRQSVAFWCNPISGHATLYWYQQILGQGPKLLIQFQNNGVVDDSQLPKDRFSAERLKGVDSTLKIQPAKLEDSAVYLCASTYSGSIQYFGPGTRLTVT.

In this sample, this clone turned up once. V usage is TRBV6-1 and J usage is TRBJ2-2; TRBD2 aligns across 10 bases. CDR1 and CDR2 (germline): MNHNS, SASEGT. Germline trimming cut 3 bases from V and 4 bases from J; bases unmatched to any gene: 8. CDR3 length: 17 amino acids. CDR3 nucleotide sequence: TGTGCCAGCAGTGATCAGCGGGAGGGCCCGGGCACCGGGGAGCTGTTTTTT. Amino acid sequence: CASSDQREGPGTGELFF.

The V call is TRBV19, the J call TRBJ2-7; D remains ambiguous. V shed 6 bases and J shed 1 base, with 13 bases lying between them. Germline assignment: CDR1 LNHDA and CDR2 SQIVND (reference sequence). CDR3 length: 14 amino acids. CDR3 loop: CASRPVGSSYEQYF. The CDR3 bases are TGTGCCAGTAGGCCAGTGGGCTCATCCTACGAGCAGTACTTC.

The table lists this clone with a count of one. The chain links TRBV9 to TRBJ1-2; D is ambiguous. CDR3 size: 11 residues. CDR1 and CDR2 from the germline V gene are SGDLS and YYNGEE. Between the trimmed V and J ends, which lost 0 bases and 10 bases, there was a span of 7 bases. This CDR3 reads CASSVAADYTF. Written as DNA, the CDR3 is TGTGCCAGCAGCGTAGCAGCGGACTACACCTTC.

The chain couples TRBV2 to TRBJ2-5, with 15 bases identical to TRBD2. The CDR3 runs 17 residues. Losses at the gene ends were 6 bases for V and 3 bases for J; bases not matched to a gene: 8. Germline V lookup: CDR1 SNHLY, CDR2 FYNNEI. The CDR3 DNA is TGTGCCAGCAGAAAATGGGGACTAGCGGGGGGTGAAGAGACCCAGTACTTC. Amino acid sequence: CASRKWGLAGGEETQYF. The variable domain in full, completed from reference TRBV2 and TRBJ2-5, reads EPEVTQTPSHQVTQMGQEVILRCVPISNHLYFYWYRQILGQKVEFLVSFYNNEISEKSEIFDDQFSVERPDGSNFTLKIRSTKLEDSAMYFCASRKWGLAGGEETQYFGPGTRLLVL.

The V call is TRBV5-6, the J call TRBJ2-7, with a tentative D call TRBD1 (6 bases). The CDR3 contains 12 residues. Germline values: CDR1 SGHDT, CDR2 YYEEEE. V gave up 4 bases and J gave up 2 bases, with 7 bases separating them. The CDR3, as DNA: TGTGCCAGCAGCCAGGGGACCTACGAGCAGTACTTC. Its translation: CASSQGTYEQYF.

This sequence joins TRBV5-6 and TRBJ2-7, with D perhaps TRBD1 (6 bases). V lost 5 bases to trimming and J lost 7 bases, with 19 bases between them. Germline CDR1 SGHDT, CDR2 YYEEEE. This CDR3 is built from 14 residues. For the CDR3, the DNA is TGTGCCAGCAGGCCATTGGGGGCACCGGTGGAGCAGTACTTC. Its translation: CASRPLGAPVEQYF. The full variable domain, its missing parts supplied by reference TRBV5-6 and TRBJ2-7, is DAGVTQSPTHLIKTRGQQVTLRCSPKSGHDTVSWYQQALGQGPQFIFQYYEEEERQRGNFPDRFSGHQFPNYSSELNVNALLLGDSALYLCASRPLGAPVEQYFGPGTRLTVT.

A note on this clone: Other DNA sequences of this sample code for an identical CDR3. The chain links TRBV27 to TRBJ1-2; unclear D gene. Germline V gives CDR1 MNHEY, CDR2 SMNVEV (reference sequence). This CDR3 has 12 amino acids. V was pared by 9 bases and J by 4 bases, with 12 bases between. CDR3 DNA sequence: TGTGCCAGTTCGGGAGGCGGCTATGGCTACACCTTC. It yields the protein CASSGGGYGYTF.

The chain employs TRBV19 and TRBJ2-7; 9 bases fit TRBD1. Germline CDR1 is LNHDA and CDR2 is SQIVND (reference sequence). CDR3 length: 15 amino acids. The V gene end was trimmed by 5 bases and the J gene end by 5 bases; junction bases not matched to a gene: 10. CDR3 coding DNA: TGTGCCAGTAGTGAGTCCACCGGGACAGGGAACGAGCAGTACTTC. Translation: CASSESTGTGNEQYF. The full variable domain, rest sourced from reference TRBV19 and TRBJ2-7, is DGGITQSPKYLFRKEGQNVTLSCEQNLNHDAMYWYRQDPGQGLRLIYYSQIVNDFQKGDIAEGYSVSREKKESFPLTVTSAQKNPTAFYLCASSESTGTGNEQYFGPGTRLTVT.

The V gene is TRBV4-1, the J gene TRBJ2-7, with 7 bases lining up with TRBD1. J gave up 2 bases and V 5 bases, and 6 bases lay outside the gene matches. The length of the CDR3 is 14 residues. Germline V gene data show CDR1 as MGHRA and CDR2 as YSYEKL. The CDR3 DNA reads as TGCGCCAGCAGCACCGAGGGGGCGGCCTACGAGCAGTACTTC. It translates to CASSTEGAAYEQYF.

This clone came up once. This chain joins TRBV5-6 and TRBJ2-5; 8 bases agree with TRBD1. Trimming removed 4 bases from V and 5 bases from J; junction bases left unmatched: 7. The CDR3 sequence is 14 residues long. Germline V CDR1 and CDR2: SGHDT, YYEEEE. The DNA of the CDR3 is TGTGCCAGCAGCGTGGACAGGGTGGAGGAGACCCAGTACTTC. Translating it yields CASSVDRVEETQYF.

The genes are TRBV28 and TRBJ2-7; D may be TRBD2 (6 bases). V shed 8 bases and J shed 3 bases, with 11 bases lying between them. CDR3 length equals 12 residues. Germline V gene lookup returns CDR1 MDHEN and CDR2 SYDVKM. Here the CDR3 DNA reads TGTGCCAGCCTGACTAGGGGCTACGAGCAGTACTTC. The encoded protein is CASLTRGYEQYF.

V gene TRBV30 combines with J gene TRBJ1-2, with a tentative D call TRBD1 (6 bases). Germline assignment: CDR1 GTSNPN and CDR2 SVGIG (reference sequence). The CDR3 covers 17 residues. Deletions cut 0 bases from V and 0 bases from J, with 17 bases between. The CDR3 loop reads CAWSVVPDRTANYGYTF. The DNA of the CDR3 is TGTGCCTGGAGTGTAGTCCCCGACAGGACCGCTAACTATGGCTACACCTTC.

The genes are TRBV6-1 and TRBJ2-7; 7 bases match TRBD1. The V and J ends lost 1 base and 3 bases, in that order; junction bases with no gene match: 6. Germline V gene sequence: CDR1 MNHNS, CDR2 SASEGT. CDR3 length: 15 residues. CDR3 region: CASSEGPGQLYEQYF. The CDR3 bases are TGTGCCAGCAGTGAAGGCCCGGGACAGCTCTACGAGCAGTACTTC.

The V and J genes are TRBV30 and TRBJ1-2, with 9 bases matching TRBD1. The CDR3 sequence is 15 residues long. With V trimmed by 4 bases and J by 3 bases, 9 bases remained unmatched. Germline CDR1 GTSNPN, CDR2 SVGIG (reference sequence). CDR3 in amino acids: CAWNIQGAIHYGYTF. In DNA, the CDR3 is TGTGCCTGGAATATACAGGGGGCGATCCACTATGGCTACACCTTC. Full variable domain (missing parts from reference TRBV30 and TRBJ1-2): SQTIHQWPATLVQPVGSPLSLECTVEGTSNPNLYWYRQAAGRGLQLLFYSVGIGQISSEVPQNLSASRPQDRQFILSSKKLLLSDSGFYLCAWNIQGAIHYGYTFGSGTRLTVV.

The chain employs TRBV11-2 and TRBJ2-5, with 8 nucleotides matching TRBD2. The V gene end was trimmed by 4 bases and the J gene end by 1 base; junction bases not matched to a gene: 11. Germline loops: CDR1 SGHAT, CDR2 FQNNGV. CDR3 length: 17 residues. The CDR3 sequence is CASSWGTAGTSQETQYF. Written as DNA, the CDR3 is TGTGCCAGCAGCTGGGGGACGGCCGGGACTAGCCAAGAGACCCAGTACTTC.

V and J are TRBV4-1 and TRBJ1-4; 7 nucleotides align to TRBD1. The CDR3 length is 15 residues. With V trimmed by 4 bases and J by 8 bases, 10 bases remained unmatched. Germline V gene lookup returns CDR1 MGHRA and CDR2 YSYEKL. CDR3 DNA sequence: TGCGCCAGCAGCCTCCTGCCGCAGGGGGAGGAAAAACTGTTTTTT. Translating it yields CASSLLPQGEEKLFF.

The chain joins TRBV4-1 to TRBJ2-3; D is unresolved. The V end was cut by 0 bases, the J end by 2 bases, with 9 bases between. This CDR3 has 15 residues. Germline V CDR1 and CDR2: MGHRA, YSYEKL. CDR3: CASSQENAITDTQYF. CDR3 nucleotide sequence: TGCGCCAGCAGCCAAGAGAACGCGATCACAGATACGCAGTATTTT.

The chain carries TRBV29-1 and TRBJ1-2; D unclear. This CDR3 is 13 amino acids long. V lost 3 bases to trimming and J lost 8 bases, with 16 bases between them. The V gene's germline CDR1 is SQVTM and CDR2 ANQGSEA. CDR3 in DNA: TGCAGCGTTGAGGGCCGTGGAGTTTGGGGCTACACCTTC. This translates into CSVEGRGVWGYTF.

This rearrangement joins TRBV5-4 to TRBJ1-5, with D unclear. Germline CDR1 is SGHNT and CDR2 is YYREEE (reference sequence). There are 13 residues in the CDR3. The ends were cut back, 0 bases at V and 5 bases at J, with 6 bases in the middle. CDR3 nucleotide sequence: TGTGCCAGCAGCTTGGATACTCATCAGCCCCAGCATTTT. As protein: CASSLDTHQPQHF. Filled out from reference TRBV5-4 and TRBJ1-5, the complete variable domain reads ETGVTQSPTHLIKTRGQQVTLRCSSQSGHNTVSWYQQALGQGPQFIFQYYREEENGRGNFPPRFSGLQFPNYSSELNVNALELDDSALYLCASSLDTHQPQHFGDGTRLSIL.

This chain uses TRBV27 with TRBJ1-4; TRBD1 is a possible D gene (5 bases). CDR1 and CDR2 (germline): MNHEY, SMNVEV (reference sequence). This CDR3 is built from 14 residues. Trimming removed 2 bases from V and 6 bases from J, with 10 bases in between. In DNA form, the CDR3 reads TGTGCCAGCAGTTTAGGCCAGGGTTATGAAAAACTGTTTTTT. It yields the protein CASSLGQGYEKLFF.